This T cell receptor (beta chain) was documented in a study of T cell responses to AZD1222 COVID-19 vaccine (dated by TCRdb to the early 2020s). General notes on the study: AZD1222 recipients whose second dose came at about 4 weeks and those whose second dose came at about 12 weeks were combined into one group, since spike-specific TCR depth and breadth did not differ between the two schedules. TCR sequencing covered over 230 trial participants: 200 to 220 given two doses of AZD1222 and about 26 given two doses of MenACWY control vaccine. Trial participants were enrolled by age into subgroups of 18-55, 56-69 and 70-plus years, and around 140, 26 and 57 TCR-sequenced participants, respectively, were included in these subgroups.

Taken from the germline V gene, the CDR1 and CDR2 loops are SNHLY and FYNNEI. The V and J ends are trimmed by 3 bases and 7 bases, leaving 18 bases between them. The CDR3 runs 15 residues from the cysteine to the phenylalanine. CDR3 DNA only is kept here, 45 bases in frame from base 1. Comment on this clone: It has no known antigen specificity. No much larger clone is present one base from it, and per-base qualities are unavailable.

The CDR3 regions of human TCRbeta chains were analyzed by immunosequencing. In the authors' own workflow: TCRs in the repertoires were matched against a reference library of SARS-CoV-2-specific TCRs that had been generated with the MIRA antigen-specificity platform. Breadth meant the fraction of unique TCRs that were SARS-CoV-2-associated, whereas depth meant the fraction of total T cells that were SARS-CoV-2-associated. Using the MIRA data, every spike-specific TCR was mapped to the spike region that the TCR reacted to and assigned to either a CD4 or a CD8 class. Log10-transformed breadth and depth values were compared by one-way ANOVA with Sidak's multiple comparisons tests. Not all clones reach the TCRdb copy of this immuneACCESS table, which keeps in-frame sequences only. Checked studies attribute under half of the gap to unresolved V genes and leave the rest unexplained. The V and J calls and clone size are taken from that table; D and trimming were inferred from the DNA. This sample holds about 150,000 clones; approximately 90% were observed only once. The top ten clonotypes cover around 5% of the sample.

The time point label of this sample denotes: baseline before first vaccination. Vaccinee samples were obtained from the UK trials COV001 and COV002, which included a single-blind randomized controlled phase 2/3 trial of AZD1222 (ChAdOx1 nCoV-19) in healthy adults. For TCRbeta chain sequencing, PBMC samples were collected from trial participants at day 0 and at day 28 after the second dose. The paper as a whole reports these results and caveats: After two AZD1222 doses, both the breadth and the depth of spike-specific TCRs were significantly higher than at day 0 and than in MenACWY recipients. Participants were mostly white British and included more females than males, and it was suggested by the authors that clonal diversity may have been underestimated. The vaccine-associated CD4 TCRs covered the entire spike protein, and the dominant responses fell in regions 160-218 and 743-854. Because no day 14 peak-response samples were available, repertoires were characterized only after the peak T cell response. Nearly half of unique spike-specific TCRs reportedly recognized epitopes outside regions mutated in the B.1.351 and B.1.1.7 variants. In the small 56-69-year group, the increase in depth fell short of significance, most likely because of low power. Only five to seven AZD1222 recipients were SARS-CoV-2 seropositive at baseline, limiting conclusions about previously exposed vaccinees.

This receptor was identified in an adult in good health. The chain couples TRBV2 to TRBJ2-5, and the D gene may be TRBD2, 6 bases matching. This sample comprised peripheral blood, obtained on day 0 of AZD1222 vaccination. The DNA reads as follows: TGTGCCAGCAGTGAGCGGGACCCCCTATCTGGGACCCAGTACTTC. It is translated as CASSERDPLSGTQYF.